This T cell receptor (beta chain) derives from a study of blood T cell repertoires in COVID-19. The wider study: PBMCs, B-cell-depleted T cells, or T cells provided the cDNA or gDNA that made up the material.

V was shortened by 4 bases and J by 7 bases, with 8 bases between the two germline ends. Per germline, CDR1 SNHLY and CDR2 FYNNEI. The CDR3 is made up of 12 amino acids. Participants were aged about 18 to 89 years from about two dozen US areas. Grouping used clinical history reported by participants in a survey and questionnaire. Two consecutive negative NP/OP PCR tests, clearance, or resolved symptoms defined Cohort 3 recovery. Some clones are missing from TCRdb's copy, which holds only in-frame ones; the method was immunoSEQ multiplex PCR. The sample includes a few hundred thousand clones, around 80% of them seen just once.

Specimen: PBMCs or T cells enriched from blood (not recorded which). The chain uses TRBV2 and TRBJ2-1; D call uncertain. The TCR sequence derives from a man aged 35 to 55 who had recovered from COVID-19. The CDR3 coding sequence is TGTGCCAGCAGTGTCTTCGTAAATGAGCAGTTCTTC. Protein sequence: CASSVFVNEQFF.